This TCR beta chain was obtained from a study of CD8 T cells in Susac syndrome. Study-level information: There were Susac syndrome patients who were therapy-naive at blood draw, others on corticosteroids, and others on intravenous immunoglobulin alone. Study-level points and caveats: None of the CD4+ T cell repertoires in Susac syndrome showed clonal expansion.

Notes on this clonotype: The antigen is unknown.

Germline lookup yields CDR1 SEHNR and CDR2 FQNEAQ (reference sequence). Trimming removed 4 bases from V and 6 bases from J, with 13 bases in between. This CDR3 contains 14 residues. With random hexamers, reverse transcription was performed on roughly 0.45 to 1 ug of RNA. TCRdb recomputed calls from the immunoSEQ multiplex PCR reads with MiXCR, one row per CDR3 protein. The sample carries about 240,000 distinct CDR3 sequences, almost 97% recorded once. CD8+ and CD4+ T cells circulating in blood were sequenced for TCR beta. Negative isolation was used for CD8+ and CD4+ T cells and FACS enrichment for TEMRA cells.

The gene calls are TRBV7-9 and TRBJ1-5, with D unresolved. What was sequenced was CD4+ T cells from PBMCs. The TCR sequence derives from a human donor with Susac syndrome. The CDR3 reads CASSSNSGGQPQHF. The CDR3 nucleotides read TGTGCCAGCAGCTCAAACAGCGGAGGTCAGCCCCAGCATTTT.